This T cell receptor beta chain was found in a study of CD8 T cells in Susac syndrome. Sequencing of TCR beta, carried out with a high-throughput approach, was applied to CD8+ and CD4+ T cells from the blood. CD8+ and CD4+ T cells were negatively isolated; TEMRA cells were FACS-enriched. The V gene's germline CDR1 is SEHNR and CDR2 FQNEAQ (reference sequence). The CDR3 sequence is 18 residues long. V gave up 4 bases and J gave up 6 bases; unmatched junction bases: 12. Random hexamers primed reverse transcription of roughly 0.5 to 1 ug RNA. By means of immunoSEQ multiplex PCR, TCR beta CDR3 spanning 54 Vbeta and 13 Jbeta underwent amplification. Each CDR3 protein gets one entry after TCRdb re-called the immunoSEQ multiplex PCR reads with MiXCR. Counted here are 100,000 to 150,000 distinct CDR3 sequences, around 94% occurring once; the ten biggest clones make up 0.087%.

This receptor was taken from a human donor in good health. The V call is TRBV7-9, the J call TRBJ2-1; 13 bases are a match to TRBD2. The sample comprised CD4+ T cells from PBMCs. The CDR3 nucleotides are TGTGCCAGCAGCTACCCTGGGACTAGCGGGACCGCAAGCAATGAGCAGTTCTTC. Its protein is CASSYPGTSGTASNEQFF. The entire variable domain, with the rest obtained from reference TRBV7-9 and TRBJ2-1, is as follows: DTGVSQNPRHKITKRGQNVTFRCDPISEHNRLYWYRQTLGQGPEFLTYFQNEAQLEKSRLLSDRFSAERPKGSFSTLEIQRTEQGDSAMYLCASSYPGTSGTASNEQFFGPGTRLTVL.